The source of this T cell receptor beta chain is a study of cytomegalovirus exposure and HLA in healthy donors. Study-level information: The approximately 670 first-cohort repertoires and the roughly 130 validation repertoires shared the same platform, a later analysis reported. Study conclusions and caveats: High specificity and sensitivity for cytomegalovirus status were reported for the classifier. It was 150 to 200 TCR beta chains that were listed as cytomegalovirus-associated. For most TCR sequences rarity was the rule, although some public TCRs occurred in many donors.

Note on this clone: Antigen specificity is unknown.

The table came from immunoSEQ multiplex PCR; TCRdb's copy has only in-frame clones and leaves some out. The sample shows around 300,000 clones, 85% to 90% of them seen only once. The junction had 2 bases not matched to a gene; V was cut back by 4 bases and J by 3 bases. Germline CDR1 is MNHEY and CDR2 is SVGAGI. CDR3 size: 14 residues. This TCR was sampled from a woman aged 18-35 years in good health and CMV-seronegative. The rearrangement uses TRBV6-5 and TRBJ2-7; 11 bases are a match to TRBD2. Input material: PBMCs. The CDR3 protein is CASSSLAGGYEQYF. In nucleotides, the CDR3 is TGTGCCAGCAGTTCCCTAGCGGGGGGCTACGAGCAGTACTTC.